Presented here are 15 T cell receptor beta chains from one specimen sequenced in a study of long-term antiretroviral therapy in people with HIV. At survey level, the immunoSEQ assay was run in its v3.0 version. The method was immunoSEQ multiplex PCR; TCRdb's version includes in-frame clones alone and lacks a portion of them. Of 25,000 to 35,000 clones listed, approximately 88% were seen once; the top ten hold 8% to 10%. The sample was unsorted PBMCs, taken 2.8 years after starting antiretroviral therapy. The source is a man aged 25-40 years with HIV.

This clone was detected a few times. The CDR3 coding sequence is TGTGCCAGCAGCTTAGAGGGAGGCCTACCCCTCGAGTACTTC. This encodes CASSLEGGLPLEYF. The chain joins TRBV7-9 to TRBJ2-7; TRBD2 might be the D (6 bases). The germline gives CDR1 SEHNR, CDR2 FQNEAQ (reference sequence). CDR3 length equals 14 residues. Trimming took off 1 base at V and 11 bases at J, with 18 bases between the two ends. Variable domain in full (rest from reference TRBV7-9 and TRBJ2-7): DTGVSQNPRHKITKRGQNVTFRCDPISEHNRLYWYRQTLGQGPEFLTYFQNEAQLEKSRLLSDRFSAERPKGSFSTLEIQRTEQGDSAMYLCASSLEGGLPLEYFGPGTRLTVT.

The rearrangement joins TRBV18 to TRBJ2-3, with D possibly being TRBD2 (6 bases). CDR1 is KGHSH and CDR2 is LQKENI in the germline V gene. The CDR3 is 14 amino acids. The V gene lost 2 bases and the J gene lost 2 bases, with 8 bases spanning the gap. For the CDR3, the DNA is TGTGCCAGCTCACCAGGAGGGGCCACAGATACGCAGTATTTT. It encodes CASSPGGATDTQYF.

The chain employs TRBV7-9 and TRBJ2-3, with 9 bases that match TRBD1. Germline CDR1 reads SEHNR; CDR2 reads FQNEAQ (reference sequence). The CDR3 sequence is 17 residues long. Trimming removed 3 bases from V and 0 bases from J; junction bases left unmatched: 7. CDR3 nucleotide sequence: TGTGCCAGCAGCTTGGGCCGGGACAGGGTCAGCACAGATACGCAGTATTTT. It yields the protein CASSLGRDRVSTDTQYF. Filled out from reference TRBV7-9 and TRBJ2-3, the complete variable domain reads DTGVSQNPRHKITKRGQNVTFRCDPISEHNRLYWYRQTLGQGPEFLTYFQNEAQLEKSRLLSDRFSAERPKGSFSTLEIQRTEQGDSAMYLCASSLGRDRVSTDTQYFGPGTRLTVL.

The CDR3 sequence is CASSSEDRGDSPLHF. The CDR3 nucleotides read TGTGCCAGCAGTTCGGAAGACAGGGGCGATTCACCCCTCCACTTT. This chain connects TRBV5-8 to TRBJ1-6; 8 nucleotides line up with TRBD1. Germline lookup yields CDR1 SGHTS and CDR2 YDEGEE. The CDR3 has 15 residues. The junction had 9 bases not matched to a gene; V was cut back by 5 bases and J by 8 bases.

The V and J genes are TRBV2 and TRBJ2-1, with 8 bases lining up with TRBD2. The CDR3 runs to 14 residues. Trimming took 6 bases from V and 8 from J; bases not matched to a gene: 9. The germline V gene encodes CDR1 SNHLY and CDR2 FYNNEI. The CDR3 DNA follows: TGTGCCAGCAGGGGAGCGGGAGTAACCCATGAGCAGTTCTTC. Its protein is CASRGAGVTHEQFF. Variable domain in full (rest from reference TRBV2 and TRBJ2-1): EPEVTQTPSHQVTQMGQEVILRCVPISNHLYFYWYRQILGQKVEFLVSFYNNEISEKSEIFDDQFSVERPDGSNFTLKIRSTKLEDSAMYFCASRGAGVTHEQFFGPGTRLTVL.

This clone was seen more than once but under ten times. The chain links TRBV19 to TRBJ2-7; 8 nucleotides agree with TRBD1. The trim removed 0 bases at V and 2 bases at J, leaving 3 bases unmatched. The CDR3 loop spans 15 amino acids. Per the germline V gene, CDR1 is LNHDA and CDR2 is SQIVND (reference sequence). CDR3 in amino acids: CASSIDGQGTYEQYF. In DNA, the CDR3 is TGTGCCAGTAGTATAGATGGACAGGGAACCTACGAGCAGTACTTC.

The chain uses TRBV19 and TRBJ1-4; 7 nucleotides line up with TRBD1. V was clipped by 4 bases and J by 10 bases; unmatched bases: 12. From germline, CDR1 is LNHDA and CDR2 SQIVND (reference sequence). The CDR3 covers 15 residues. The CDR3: CASSTPGQIVGKLFF. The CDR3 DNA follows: TGTGCCAGTAGTACTCCGGGACAGATTGTAGGAAAACTGTTTTTT.

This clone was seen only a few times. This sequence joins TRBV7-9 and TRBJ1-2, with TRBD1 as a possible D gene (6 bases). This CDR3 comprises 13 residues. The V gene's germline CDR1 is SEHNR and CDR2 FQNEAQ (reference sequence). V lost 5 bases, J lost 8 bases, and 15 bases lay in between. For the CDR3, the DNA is TGTGCCAGCAGCGAAACAGGGCCGGGGGGCTACACCTTC. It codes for CASSETGPGGYTF.

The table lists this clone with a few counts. CDR3 region: CASSLESGGAFTGELFF. As DNA, the CDR3 is TGTGCCAGCAGCTTAGAAAGCGGGGGGGCGTTCACCGGGGAGCTGTTTTTT. The V and J genes are TRBV7-6 and TRBJ2-2; 10 nucleotides align to TRBD2. The germline gives CDR1 SGHVS, CDR2 FNYEAQ. Trimming removed 1 base from V and 4 bases from J; junction bases left unmatched: 6. This CDR3 is built from 17 residues.

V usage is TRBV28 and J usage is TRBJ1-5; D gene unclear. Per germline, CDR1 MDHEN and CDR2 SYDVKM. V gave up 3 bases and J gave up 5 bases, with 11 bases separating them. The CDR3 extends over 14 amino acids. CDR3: CASSFPQSHQPQHF. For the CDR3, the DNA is TGTGCCAGCAGTTTCCCGCAGTCTCATCAGCCCCAGCATTTT.

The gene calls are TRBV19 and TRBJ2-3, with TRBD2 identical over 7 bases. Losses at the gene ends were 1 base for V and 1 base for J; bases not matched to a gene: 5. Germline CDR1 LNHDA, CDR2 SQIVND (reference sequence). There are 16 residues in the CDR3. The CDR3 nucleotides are TGTGCCAGTAGTATAGGGGCGGGAGCGGGCACAGATACGCAGTATTTT. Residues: CASSIGAGAGTDTQYF.

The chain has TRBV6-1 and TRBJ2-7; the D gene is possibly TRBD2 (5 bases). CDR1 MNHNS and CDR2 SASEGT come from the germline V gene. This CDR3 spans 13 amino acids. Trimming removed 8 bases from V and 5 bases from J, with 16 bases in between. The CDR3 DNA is TGTGCCAGCTGTACATTACGGGGAGACGAGCAGTACTTC. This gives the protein CASCTLRGDEQYF.

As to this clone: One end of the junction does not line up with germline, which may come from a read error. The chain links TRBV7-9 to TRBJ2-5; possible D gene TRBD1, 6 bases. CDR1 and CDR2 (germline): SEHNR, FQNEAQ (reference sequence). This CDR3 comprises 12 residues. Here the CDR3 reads CASSLSTVGGNF. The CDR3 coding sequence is TGTGCCAGCAGCTTAAGTACTGTAGGGGGAAACTTC.

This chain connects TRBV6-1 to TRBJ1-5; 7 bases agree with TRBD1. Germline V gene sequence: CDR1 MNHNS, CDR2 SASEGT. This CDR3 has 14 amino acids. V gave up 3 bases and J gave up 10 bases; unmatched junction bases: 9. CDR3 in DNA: TGTGCCAGCAGTGAGCCGGGGACAGCCGCCCCCCAGCATTTT. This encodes CASSEPGTAAPQHF.

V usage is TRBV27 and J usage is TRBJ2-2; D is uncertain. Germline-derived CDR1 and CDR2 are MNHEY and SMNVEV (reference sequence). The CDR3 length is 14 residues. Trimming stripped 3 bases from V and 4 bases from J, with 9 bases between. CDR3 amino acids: CASSLPDSTGELFF. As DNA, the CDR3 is TGTGCCAGCAGTTTGCCCGACTCCACCGGGGAGCTGTTTTTT.